Each of the 5 T cell receptor beta chains below was sequenced from the same sample in a study of blood T cell repertoires in COVID-19. The data were produced by immunoSEQ multiplex PCR, yet TCRdb's version contains in-frame clones alone and is incomplete. Among around 200,000 clones listed, around 82% were seen once. The sequenced material came from peripheral blood. These receptors all stem from a man aged 45-65 years with active or convalescent COVID-19.

The CDR3 loop is CASSKLGRGAGELFF. The CDR3 DNA reads TGTGCCAGCAGCAAACTAGGACGGGGGGCCGGGGAGCTGTTTTTT. V and J are TRBV21-1 and TRBJ2-2; the table's D gene call, TRBD2, was not cross checked with the DNA. TRBV21-1 is a pseudogene locus. This CDR3 is 15 amino acids long.

This sequence joins TRBV2 and TRBJ2-1, with 8 bases matching TRBD2. Germline lookup yields CDR1 SNHLY and CDR2 FYNNEI. Trimming at V came to 7 bases and at J to 0 bases, leaving 11 bases not matched to a gene. CDR3 length equals 17 residues. Written as DNA, the CDR3 is TGTGCCAGCACTCTTCGGGGGGGTCCTAACTCCTACAATGAGCAGTTCTTC. As protein: CASTLRGGPNSYNEQFF. Using reference TRBV2 and TRBJ2-1 for the parts outside the CDR3, the full variable domain is EPEVTQTPSHQVTQMGQEVILRCVPISNHLYFYWYRQILGQKVEFLVSFYNNEISEKSEIFDDQFSVERPDGSNFTLKIRSTKLEDSAMYFCASTLRGGPNSYNEQFFGPGTRLTVL.

The rearrangement links TRBV28 to TRBJ1-1, with 9 bases fitting TRBD1. This CDR3 is 15 amino acids long. With V trimmed by 5 bases and J by 3 bases, 7 bases remained unmatched. Germline V gives CDR1 MDHEN, CDR2 SYDVKM. The CDR3 here is CASSRTGTGYTEAFF. CDR3 nucleotides: TGTGCCAGCAGTCGCACCGGGACAGGGTACACTGAAGCTTTCTTT. Full variable domain (rest looked up from reference TRBV28 and TRBJ1-1): DVKVTQSSRYLVKRTGEKVFLECVQDMDHENMFWYRQDPGLGLRLIYFSYDVKMKEKGDIPEGYSVSREKKERFSLILESASTNQTSMYLCASSRTGTGYTEAFFGQGTRLTVV.

The V gene is TRBV6-5, the J gene TRBJ2-2; TRBD2 agrees at 8 bases. Trimming removed 8 bases from V and 3 bases from J; junction bases left unmatched: 8. CDR3 length: 15 residues. Germline lookup yields CDR1 MNHEY and CDR2 SVGAGI. The CDR3 loop is CASRNGGEDTGELFF. The CDR3 nucleotides read TGTGCCAGCCGCAACGGGGGGGAAGACACCGGGGAGCTGTTTTTT.

The CDR3 reads CASSQRTGNGYTF. As DNA, the CDR3 is TGCGCCAGCAGCCAACGGACAGGGAACGGCTACACCTTC. The rearrangement links TRBV4-3 to TRBJ1-2; 8 bases are a match to TRBD1. This CDR3 is built from 13 residues. The V gene end was trimmed by 2 bases and the J gene end by 8 bases; junction bases not matched to a gene: 4. Germline CDR1 is LGHNA and CDR2 is YSLEER.